The entry that follows covers one TCR beta chain sequence. Sequenced by immunoSEQ multiplex PCR; TCRdb stores in-frame clones only, minus some. The data hold 92,000 or so clones, with 88% observed a single time. These data originate in a study of blood T cell repertoires in COVID-19. In germline, CDR1 is SEHNR, CDR2 FQNEAQ (reference sequence). With 7 bases clipped from V and 0 bases from J, the junction kept 4 bases outside the gene matches. There are 14 residues in the CDR3. Sequenced: peripheral blood. V is TRBV7-9 and J is TRBJ2-7; 9 nucleotides line up with TRBD2. This TCR came from a man between 60 and 75 years old with acute or convalescent COVID-19. The chain's CDR3 is CASTSSGISYEQYF. The CDR3 bases are TGTGCCAGCACCTCTAGCGGGATCTCCTACGAGCAGTACTTC.